These 32 T cell receptor beta chains originate from one sample sequenced in a study of cytomegalovirus exposure and HLA in healthy donors. The PCR employed 60 Vbeta primers together with 13 Jbeta primers. The repertoire was sequenced with immunoSEQ multiplex PCR; TCRdb's copy has only in-frame clones and lacks some. Among tens of thousands of clones listed, just over 70% were seen once. The specimen was PBMCs. The receptors stem from a man in his 60s in good health and CMV-seropositive.

This clone was counted a few times. The chain couples TRBV6-6 to TRBJ2-7, with 10 positions matching TRBD1. The germline CDR1 and CDR2 sequences are MNHNY and SVGAGI (reference sequence). The CDR3 sequence is 14 residues long. V dropped 0 bases and J dropped 6; count of bases not matched to a gene: 2. In DNA, the CDR3 is TGTGCCAGCAGTTACTCGGGGACAGGGGTCGAGCAGTACTTC. Its protein product is CASSYSGTGVEQYF.

The chain links TRBV19 to TRBJ1-1; D perhaps matches TRBD1 (6 bases). Germline CDR1 and CDR2: LNHDA and SQIVND (reference sequence). The CDR3 has 15 amino acids. V dropped 8 bases and J dropped 4 bases, with 20 bases sitting between them. In nucleotides, the CDR3 is TGTGCCAGTGGCCTCAAGCAGGGGCGCCTCACTGAAGCTTTCTTT. This sequence encodes CASGLKQGRLTEAFF.

The rearrangement links TRBV6-6 to TRBJ2-3; the match to TRBD1 covers 9 bases. V trimming: 6 bases; J trimming: 3 bases; junction bases outside the gene matches: 4. This CDR3 has 14 amino acids. Germline values: CDR1 MNHNY, CDR2 SVGAGI (reference sequence). The CDR3 sequence: CASSPQGATDTQYF. CDR3 coding DNA: TGTGCCAGCAGCCCACAGGGGGCAACAGATACGCAGTATTTT.

The gene calls are TRBV5-1 and TRBJ2-7; TRBD2 matches 9 bases. The CDR3 extends over 16 amino acids. Trimming removed 0 bases from V and 1 base from J; junction bases left unmatched: 5. The germline gives CDR1 SGHRS, CDR2 YFSETQ. The CDR3 nucleotides read TGCGCCAGCAGCTTGGAACCGACTAGCGGATCCTACGAGCAGTACTTC. This sequence encodes CASSLEPTSGSYEQYF. Complete variable domain (other parts from reference TRBV5-1 and TRBJ2-7): KAGVTQTPRYLIKTRGQQVTLSCSPISGHRSVSWYQQTPGQGLQFLFEYFSETQRNKGNFPGRFSGRQFSNSRSEMNVSTLELGDSALYLCASSLEPTSGSYEQYFGPGTRLTVT.

The chain is built from TRBV4-3 and TRBJ1-2, with 8 bases matching TRBD1. The CDR3 has 16 amino acids. J was trimmed by 4 bases and V by 0 bases; bases with no gene match: 7. Germline assignment: CDR1 LGHNA and CDR2 YSLEER. The CDR3 DNA sequence: TGCGCCAGCAGCCAAGAGGACAGGGTGGATAGCTATGGCTACACCTTC. Residues: CASSQEDRVDSYGYTF.

V is TRBV28 and J is TRBJ2-3, with 8 bases fitting TRBD1. The V gene's germline CDR1 is MDHEN and CDR2 SYDVKM. The ends lost 10 bases at V and 4 bases at J; junction bases unmatched: 13. The CDR3 is 15 amino acids. The CDR3: CATNQGANRADTQYF. Here the CDR3 DNA reads TGTGCCACCAATCAGGGGGCGAACAGGGCAGATACGCAGTATTTT. The variable domain in full, with the rest retrieved from reference TRBV28 and TRBJ2-3, is DVKVTQSSRYLVKRTGEKVFLECVQDMDHENMFWYRQDPGLGLRLIYFSYDVKMKEKGDIPEGYSVSREKKERFSLILESASTNQTSMYLCATNQGANRADTQYFGPGTRLTVL.

In this sample, this clone turned up a few times. The chain has TRBV28 and TRBJ2-5; TRBD1 is a possible D gene (5 bases). This CDR3 contains 15 residues. CDR1 MDHEN and CDR2 SYDVKM come from the germline V gene. V lost 5 bases and J lost 2, with 15 bases in between. CDR3 sequence (DNA): TGTGCCAGCAGTGGCCAAGGGCAGGGACAAGAGACCCAGTACTTC. Its translation is CASSGQGQGQETQYF.

This clone was observed a handful of times. The chain employs TRBV4-1 and TRBJ2-5; 8 positions agree with TRBD1. This CDR3 spans 16 amino acids. Germline loops: CDR1 MGHRA, CDR2 YSYEKL. Germline trimming cut 3 bases from V and 5 bases from J; bases unmatched to any gene: 11. CDR3 region: CASSHGAGGEGETQYF. The CDR3 DNA sequence: TGCGCCAGCAGCCACGGGGCAGGGGGCGAGGGTGAGACCCAGTACTTC.

This clone has just a few counts. Germline and junction disagree at one end, which may indicate a read error. The V and J genes are TRBV7-9 and TRBJ2-2; no clear D gene. The CDR3 is 12 amino acids. CDR1 SEHNR and CDR2 FQNEAQ come from the germline V gene (reference sequence). The CDR3: CSSSFAAGELFF. The CDR3 nucleotides read TGTTCCAGCAGCTTCGCGGCCGGGGAGCTGTTTTTT.

This chain links TRBV7-8 with TRBJ1-6, with 7 bases identical to TRBD1. After removal of 5 bases from V and 9 bases from J, the junction contained 10 bases not matched to a gene. Per the germline V gene, CDR1 is SGHVS and CDR2 is FQNEAQ. The CDR3 spans 15 residues. The CDR3 DNA sequence: TGTGCCAGCAGCCCACAGACAGGGTGGGCTTCACCCCTCCACTTT. Residues: CASSPQTGWASPLHF.

The J gene is TRBJ1-1, the V gene TRBV28; 9 bases agree with TRBD1. Losses at the gene ends were 10 bases for V and 5 bases for J; bases not matched to a gene: 11. Germline lookup yields CDR1 MDHEN and CDR2 SYDVKM. The CDR3 has 14 amino acids. The CDR3 reads CATKPGQGRTEAFF. CDR3 nucleotides: TGTGCCACGAAACCGGGACAGGGCCGGACTGAAGCTTTCTTT.

J is TRBJ2-3 and V is TRBV4-3; the D is unclear. This CDR3 spans 13 amino acids. CDR1 and CDR2 (germline): LGHNA, YSLEER. V was cut by 4 bases and J by 7 bases, with 12 bases left in between. CDR3 amino acids: CASSPHSDHTQYF. CDR3 sequence (DNA): TGCGCCAGCAGCCCACATTCTGATCATACGCAGTATTTT.

This sequence joins TRBV27 and TRBJ2-3, with a tentative D call TRBD2 (7 bases). The V and J ends lost 0 bases and 1 base respectively, with 14 bases between them. The CDR3 length is 17 residues. Germline V lookup: CDR1 MNHEY, CDR2 SMNVEV (reference sequence). The CDR3 reads CASSLSGGGPGTDTQYF. Here the CDR3 DNA reads TGTGCCAGCAGTTTATCGGGCGGGGGCCCCGGCACAGATACGCAGTATTTT.

The CDR3 is CASSKVAAAKNIQYF. The CDR3 DNA follows: TGTGCCAGCTCCAAAGTAGCGGCAGCCAAAAACATTCAGTACTTC. The chain recombines TRBV18 with TRBJ2-4; D is possibly TRBD2 (6 bases). V gave up 6 bases and J gave up 0 bases, with 12 bases separating them. The CDR3 loop spans 15 amino acids. Per the germline V gene, CDR1 is KGHSH and CDR2 is LQKENI.

The chain joins TRBV7-9 to TRBJ1-1; 8 nucleotides line up with TRBD1. The CDR3 covers 14 residues. Germline loops: CDR1 SEHNR, CDR2 FQNEAQ (reference sequence). J lost 2 bases, V lost 5 bases, and 4 bases had no gene match. As DNA, the CDR3 is TGTGCCAGCAGCAAACAGGGGGGTAACACTGAAGCTTTCTTT. Its protein is CASSKQGGNTEAFF.

V usage is TRBV27 and J usage is TRBJ2-2; TRBD1 matches at 8 bases. Germline CDR1 reads MNHEY; CDR2 reads SMNVEV (reference sequence). V lost 1 base and J lost 7; bases outside the gene matches: 5. The CDR3 totals 15 residues. CDR3 sequence reads: CASSLWSGGHGELFF. Here the CDR3 DNA reads TGTGCCAGCAGTTTATGGTCAGGGGGCCACGGGGAGCTGTTTTTT.

In this sample, this clone turned up a few times. The chain carries TRBV6-5 and TRBJ2-5, with TRBD2 as a possible D gene (5 bases). Trimming took off 5 bases at V and 2 bases at J, with 9 bases between the two ends. The germline V gene has CDR1 MNHEY and CDR2 SVGAGI. The CDR3 extends over 13 amino acids. This CDR3 reads CASSHGVQETQYF. The CDR3 DNA is TGTGCCAGCAGTCACGGGGTTCAAGAGACCCAGTACTTC.

In its sample, this clone was seen a few times. The gene calls are TRBV30 and TRBJ1-2; 8 bases match TRBD1. Germline V gene data show CDR1 as GTSNPN and CDR2 as SVGIG (reference sequence). With V trimmed by 8 bases and J by 6 bases, 5 bases remained unmatched. The CDR3 spans 11 residues. CDR3 loop: CARGTGDGYTF. In DNA, the CDR3 is TGTGCCCGAGGGACAGGTGATGGCTACACCTTC.

V usage is TRBV9 and J usage is TRBJ1-1, with 7 bases that match TRBD1. The CDR3 consists of 14 residues. V gave up 3 bases and J gave up 3 bases; unmatched junction bases: 5. Germline CDR1 SGDLS, CDR2 YYNGEE. The CDR3 loop is CASSARQGDTEAFF. The CDR3 DNA reads as TGTGCCAGCAGCGCTAGACAGGGCGACACTGAAGCTTTCTTT.

The rearrangement links TRBV9 to TRBJ2-1; D gene ambiguous. Germline V gives CDR1 SGDLS, CDR2 YYNGEE. The CDR3 loop spans 12 amino acids. Trimming removed 0 bases from V and 9 bases from J, with 7 bases in between. In nucleotides, the CDR3 is TGTGCCAGCAGCGTAGGAGTTACTGAGCAGTTCTTC. Encoded protein: CASSVGVTEQFF.

This sequence joins TRBV15 and TRBJ2-7, with 9 bases identical to TRBD2. Germline CDR1 LNHNV, CDR2 YYDKDF (reference sequence). The J segment lost 1 base and the V segment lost 0 bases, leaving 4 bases of the junction unmatched. CDR3 length: 16 residues. In DNA form, the CDR3 reads TGTGCCACCAGCAGAGAGGCTAGCGGGGAATCCTACGAGCAGTACTTC. Translation: CATSREASGESYEQYF.

This clone has more than one count but fewer than ten. J is TRBJ2-1 and V is TRBV11-3, with TRBD2 identical over 9 bases. The germline CDR1 and CDR2 sequences are SGHNT and YENEEA. The CDR3 extends over 16 amino acids. J was trimmed by 6 bases and V by 5 bases; bases with no gene match: 11. CDR3 nucleotide sequence: TGTGCCAGCAGCCCGCGGGCGGGGGGGCGTTTCAATGAGCAGTTCTTC. Amino acid sequence: CASSPRAGGRFNEQFF.

The rearrangement uses TRBV7-6 and TRBJ2-1; 7 nucleotides align to TRBD1. V lost 5 bases, J lost 8 bases, and 6 bases stayed unmatched. The germline CDR1 and CDR2 sequences are SGHVS and FNYEAQ. The CDR3 has 13 amino acids. The CDR3 DNA sequence: TGTGCCAGCAGCCATACAGGGGTAGATGAGCAGTTCTTC. Translation: CASSHTGVDEQFF.

The V call is TRBV4-3, the J call TRBJ2-5, with 8 bases matching TRBD2. The V gene's germline CDR1 is LGHNA and CDR2 YSLEER. V dropped 0 bases and J dropped 1; count of bases not matched to a gene: 7. The CDR3 has 17 amino acids. The CDR3 spells CASSQEWLAGFQETQYF. CDR3 nucleotide sequence: TGCGCCAGCAGCCAAGAGTGGTTAGCGGGGTTCCAAGAGACCCAGTACTTC.

A remark on this clone: One end of the junction does not line up with germline, which may come from a read error. The chain links TRBV7-9 to TRBJ1-1; D may be TRBD1 (6 bases). This CDR3 has 14 residues. Germline CDR1 and CDR2: SEHNR and FQNEAQ (reference sequence). CDR3 residues: CSSSLQGQNTEAFF. CDR3 DNA sequence: TGTTCCAGCAGCCTTCAGGGGCAGAACACTGAAGCTTTCTTT.

The chain links TRBV7-7 to TRBJ1-4; D is unresolved. V dropped 4 bases and J dropped 8 bases, with 23 bases sitting between them. The CDR3 has 17 residues. Germline V lookup: CDR1 SSHAT, CDR2 FNYEAQ (reference sequence). The DNA for the CDR3 is TGTGCCAGCAGCTCCCAGTCAGGCTCCCTCCATCGGGAAAAACTGTTTTTT. As protein: CASSSQSGSLHREKLFF.

This clone was observed once. The CDR3 loop reads CASTSENRGSSGANVLTF. In nucleotides, the CDR3 is TGTGCCAGCACTTCGGAGAACAGGGGAAGCTCTGGGGCCAACGTCCTGACTTTC. This sequence joins TRBV5-4 and TRBJ2-6; TRBD1 aligns across 7 bases. This CDR3 spans 18 amino acids. V was pared by 6 bases and J by 0 bases, with 12 bases of the junction left unmatched. Per the germline V gene, CDR1 is SGHNT and CDR2 is YYREEE (reference sequence).

This rearrangement joins TRBV5-1 to TRBJ1-6, with D maybe TRBD1 (6 bases). The CDR3 runs to 15 residues. Trimming removed 0 bases from V and 11 bases from J, with 15 bases in between. The V gene's germline CDR1 is SGHRS and CDR2 YFSETQ. CDR3 DNA: TGCGCCAGCAGCTTGGCCGGGACACCTTTTCCACCCCTCCACTTT. Residues: CASSLAGTPFPPLHF.

This chain joins TRBV7-2 and TRBJ1-2; D possibly corresponds to TRBD1 (6 bases). Germline-derived CDR1 and CDR2 are SGHTA and FQGNSA. Trimming left V 4 bases short and J 4 bases short, with 13 bases between. This CDR3 region has 14 residues. CDR3 loop: CASSSYQGPYGYTF. CDR3 in DNA: TGTGCCAGCAGCTCCTACCAGGGGCCCTATGGCTACACCTTC.

The V gene is TRBV30, the J gene TRBJ2-3, with D perhaps TRBD1 (6 bases). CDR3 length: 10 amino acids. V was pared by 7 bases and J by 10 bases, with 12 bases between. Germline loops: CDR1 GTSNPN, CDR2 SVGIG (reference sequence). CDR3 coding DNA: TGTGCCTTGGGGCAGGGGCCGCAGTATTTT. It is translated as CALGQGPQYF.

The chain uses TRBV19 and TRBJ2-5; D is possibly TRBD1 (6 bases). The germline gives CDR1 LNHDA, CDR2 SQIVND (reference sequence). CDR3 length equals 13 residues. V was pared by 5 bases and J by 6 bases, with 13 bases between. CDR3 region: CASSPGVGKTQYF. The CDR3 nucleotides are TGTGCCAGTAGTCCAGGGGTCGGGAAGACCCAGTACTTC.

The V and J genes are TRBV10-1 and TRBJ2-5; TRBD2 agrees at 10 bases. The CDR3 length is 14 residues. The germline V gene encodes CDR1 WNHNN and CDR2 SYGVQD (reference sequence). Losses at the gene ends were 10 bases for V and 7 bases for J; bases not matched to a gene: 12. This CDR3 reads CATHGLADRWTQYF. The CDR3 nucleotides are TGCGCCACCCACGGACTAGCGGACAGGTGGACCCAGTACTTC.